This TCR beta chain came from a study of Ad26.COV2.S vaccination and SARS-CoV-2 variants. Some clones are missing from TCRdb's copy, which holds only in-frame ones; the method was immunoSEQ multiplex PCR. The profile covers about 390,000 clones, with 92% appearing a single time and about 1.6% taken by the ten largest. Treatment given: roughly 19 received Ad26.COV2.S at low or high dose, single or two shots; roughly 5 received placebo; per-sample allocation not given. Sampling occurred on day 63 after the first vaccine or placebo injection. Germline CDR1 is SGHTA and CDR2 is FQGNSA. This CDR3 spans 16 amino acids. V lost 0 bases to trimming and J lost 4 bases, with 13 bases between them. Study-level findings and limits: Recipients of vaccine and of placebo showed similar breadth of their non-spike TCR repertoires.

A note on this clone: Antigen unknown.

The clonotype originates from a person aged 18-60 years who received the Ad26.COV2.S COVID-19 vaccine or a placebo. V usage is TRBV7-2 and J usage is TRBJ1-3; unclear D gene. The starting material was peripheral blood, obtained in a trial of Ad26.COV2.S vaccine versus placebo. The CDR3 DNA sequence: TGTGCCAGCAGCTTAGCGCGGTCCCTCCGGGGAAACACCATATATTTT. It encodes CASSLARSLRGNTIYF.